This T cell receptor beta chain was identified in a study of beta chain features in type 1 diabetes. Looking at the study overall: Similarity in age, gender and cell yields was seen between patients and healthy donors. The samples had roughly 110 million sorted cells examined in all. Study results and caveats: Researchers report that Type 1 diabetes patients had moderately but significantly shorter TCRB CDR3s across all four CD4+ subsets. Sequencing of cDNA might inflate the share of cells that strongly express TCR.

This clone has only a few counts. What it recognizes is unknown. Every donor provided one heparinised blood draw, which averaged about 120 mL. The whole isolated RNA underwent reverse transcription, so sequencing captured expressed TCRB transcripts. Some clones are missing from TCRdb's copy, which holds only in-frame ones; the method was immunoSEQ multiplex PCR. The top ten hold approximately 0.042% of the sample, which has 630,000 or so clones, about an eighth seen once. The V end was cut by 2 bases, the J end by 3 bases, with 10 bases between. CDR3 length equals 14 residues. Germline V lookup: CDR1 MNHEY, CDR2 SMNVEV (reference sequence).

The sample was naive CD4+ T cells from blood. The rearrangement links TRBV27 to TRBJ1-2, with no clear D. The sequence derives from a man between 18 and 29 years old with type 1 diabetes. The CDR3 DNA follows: TGTGCCAGCAGTTTACGACCACAGCACTATGGCTACACCTTC. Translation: CASSLRPQHYGYTF.